This T cell receptor beta chain was sequenced during a study of T cell changes during pregnancy in multiple sclerosis. Clones were read by immunoSEQ multiplex PCR, and TCRdb kept only the in-frame ones, dropping some. The sample consists of around 50,000 clones, roughly 93% of them appearing once. The count of this clone is one. Germline CDR1 SGHDN, CDR2 FVKESK. The CDR3 runs 18 residues. V gave up 3 bases and J gave up 2 bases; unmatched junction bases: 14. This TCR was recovered from a female donor with multiple sclerosis, enrolled in a pregnancy study. This chain links TRBV14 with TRBJ2-5, with 8 bases identical to TRBD2. The material sequenced was CD8+ T cells from peripheral blood mononuclear cells, taken in the second trimester of pregnancy. This chain's CDR3 is CASSQRPGLVGRQETQYF. The CDR3 nucleotides are TGTGCCAGCAGCCAGAGACCGGGACTAGTCGGTCGGCAAGAGACCCAGTACTTC.